This TCR beta chain was observed in a study of blood T cell repertoires in COVID-19. Methods used by the authors: For nucleated cells, counts were estimated from reference gene primer amplification. Produced via immunoSEQ multiplex PCR; TCRdb's table is partial and in-frame only. Clonal size and the V and J genes are those of that table, whereas D and trimming came from the DNA. The sample contains under 110,000 clones, about 87% of which appear only once. Germline V gives CDR1 SGHDT, CDR2 YYEEEE. The V end was cut by 4 bases, the J end by 3 bases, with 16 bases between. There are 15 residues in the CDR3.

This TCR was sampled from a woman in her twenties or thirties with acute or convalescent COVID-19. Sequenced sample: peripheral blood. The gene calls are TRBV5-6 and TRBJ1-2; D gene uncertain. The DNA of the CDR3 is TGTGCCAGCAGCCCACTACTCCGCGCGGACTATGGCTACACCTTC. Translation gives CASSPLLRADYGYTF. The full variable domain, rest sourced from reference TRBV5-6 and TRBJ1-2, is DAGVTQSPTHLIKTRGQQVTLRCSPKSGHDTVSWYQQALGQGPQFIFQYYEEEERQRGNFPDRFSGHQFPNYSSELNVNALLLGDSALYLCASSPLLRADYGYTFGSGTRLTVV.